This record concerns one TCR beta chain sequence. The antigen is undetermined. This sample is drawn from a study of OX40 agonist ivuxolimab in advanced cancers. The CDR3 sequence is 18 residues long. Whole-study findings and limits: Expanded peripheral T-cell antigen specificity went undetermined.

Sequencing used immunoSEQ multiplex PCR; TCRdb keeps in-frame clones, though not all of them. This table has some 53,000 clones, 90% to 95% appearing once. The V gene is TRBV21-1, the J gene TRBJ2-2; TRBD2 is the table's D call, not checked against the DNA. TRBV21-1 is a listed pseudogene. The receptor was isolated from an adult with an advanced solid tumor such as melanoma, head and neck, liver or kidney cancer. The sequencing here drew on CD4+ or CD8+ T cells sorted from blood, taken in a trial of the OX40 agonist ivuxolimab. CDR3 region: CASSPWRASGSWTGELFF. Here the CDR3 DNA reads TGTGCCAGCAGCCCCTGGCGGGCTAGCGGGAGTTGGACCGGGGAGCTGTTTTTT.